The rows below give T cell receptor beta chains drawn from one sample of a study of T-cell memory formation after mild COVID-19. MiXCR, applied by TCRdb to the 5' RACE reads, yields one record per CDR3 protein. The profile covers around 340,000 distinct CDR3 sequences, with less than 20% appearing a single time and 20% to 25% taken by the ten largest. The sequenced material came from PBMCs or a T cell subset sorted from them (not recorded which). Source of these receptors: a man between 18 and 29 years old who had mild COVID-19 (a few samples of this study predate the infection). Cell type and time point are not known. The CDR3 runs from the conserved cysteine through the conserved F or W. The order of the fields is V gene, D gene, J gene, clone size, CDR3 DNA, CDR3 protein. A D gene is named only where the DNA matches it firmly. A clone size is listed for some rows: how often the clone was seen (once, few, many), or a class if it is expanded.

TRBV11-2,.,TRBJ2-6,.,TGTGCCAGCAGCCGCTGGTGGGTTGGGGCCAACGTCCTGACTTTC,CASSRWWVGANVLTF
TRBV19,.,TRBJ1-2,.,TGTGCCAGTAGTATCCCTCGCCGTTCTGGTTCCTATGGCTACACCTTC,CASSIPRRSGSYGYTF
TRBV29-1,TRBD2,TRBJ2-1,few,TGCAGCGTTGAGTGGCTAGCGGGGGTCGCCTACAATGAGCAGTTCTTC,CSVEWLAGVAYNEQFF
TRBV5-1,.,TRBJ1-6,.,TGCGCCAGCAGCTTGGGGGAAAGTAATTCACCCCTCCACTTT,CASSLGESNSPLHF
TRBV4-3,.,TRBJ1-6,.,TGCGCCAGCAGCCAAGATCAGGGCGCACCAGGGTCACCCCTCCACTTT,CASSQDQGAPGSPLHF
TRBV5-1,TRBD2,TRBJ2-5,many,TGCGCCAGCAGCTTGCGGGGGGGCCAAGAGACCCAGTACTTC,CASSLRGGQETQYF
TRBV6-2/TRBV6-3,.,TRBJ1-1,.,TGTGCCAGCAGTTACGGGGTCACTGAAGCTTTCTTT,CASSYGVTEAFF
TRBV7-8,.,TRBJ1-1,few,TGTGCCAGCAGCTTGATCTGGGACGTCGCTGAAGCTTTCTTT,CASSLIWDVAEAFF
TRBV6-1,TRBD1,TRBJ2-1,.,TGTGCCAGCAGTAAGATAGACAGGGTGGATGAGCAGTTCTTC,CASSKIDRVDEQFF
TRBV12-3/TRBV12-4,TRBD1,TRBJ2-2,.,TGTGCCAGCAGGTCCGGGACAGTTAACACCGGGGAGCTGTTTTTT,CASRSGTVNTGELFF
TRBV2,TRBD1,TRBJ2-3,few,TGTGCCAGCAGTGAATTGGGTACAGGGGCCCACACAGATACGCAGTATTTT,CASSELGTGAHTDTQYF
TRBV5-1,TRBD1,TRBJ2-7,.,TGCGCCAGCAGCTTGGCGGGACAGACAAGCTACGAGCAGTACTTC,CASSLAGQTSYEQYF
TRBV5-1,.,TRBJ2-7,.,TGCGCCAGCAGCTTGGGCGTGGGCCTCAGCTCCCACGAGCAGTACTTC,CASSLGVGLSSHEQYF
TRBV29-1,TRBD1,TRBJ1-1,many,TGCAGCGTTGTACTTCTACAGGGGGCCACTGAAGCTTTCTTT,CSVVLLQGATEAFF
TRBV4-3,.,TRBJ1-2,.,TGCGCCAGCAGCCAAGATACCCGGGAAAATTATGGCTACACCTTC,CASSQDTRENYGYTF
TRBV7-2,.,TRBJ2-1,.,TGTGCCAGCAGCAGAAAAACAGGGTATTCCTACAATGAGCAGTTCTTC,CASSRKTGYSYNEQFF
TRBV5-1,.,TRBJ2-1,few,TGCGCCAGCAGCTCTGGAGTCGACGGGTACAATGAGCAGTTCTTC,CASSSGVDGYNEQFF
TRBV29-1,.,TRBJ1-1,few,TGCAGCGCCGATGCAGGGGCTGAAGCTTTCTTT,CSADAGAEAFF
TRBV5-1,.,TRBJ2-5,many,TGCGCCAGCAGCTTGGAAGGGGCGGAGACCCAGTACTTC,CASSLEGAETQYF
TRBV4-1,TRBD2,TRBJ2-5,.,TGCGCCAGCAGCCAAGGGGCGGGGGGGCTCCAAGAGACCCAGTACTTC,CASSQGAGGLQETQYF
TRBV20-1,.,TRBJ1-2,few,TGCAGTGCTAGTGGGGGGGGCGGCTATGGCTACACCTTC,CSASGGGGYGYTF
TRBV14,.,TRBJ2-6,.,TGTGCCAGCAGCCAGAATACTTACGTTGGCGTCCTGACTTTC,CASSQNTYVGVLTF